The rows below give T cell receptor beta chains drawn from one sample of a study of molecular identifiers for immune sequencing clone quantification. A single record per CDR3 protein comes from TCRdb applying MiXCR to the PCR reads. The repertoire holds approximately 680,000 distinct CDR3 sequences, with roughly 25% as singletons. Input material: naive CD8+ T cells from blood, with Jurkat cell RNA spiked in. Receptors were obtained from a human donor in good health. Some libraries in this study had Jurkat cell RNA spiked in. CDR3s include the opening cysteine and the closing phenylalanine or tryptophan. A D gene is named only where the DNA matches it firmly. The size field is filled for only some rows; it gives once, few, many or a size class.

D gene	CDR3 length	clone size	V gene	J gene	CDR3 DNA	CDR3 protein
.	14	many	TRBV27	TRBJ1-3	TGTGCCAGCAGTCCCGCGGGGCCCGGAAACACCATATATTTT	CASSPAGPGNTIYF
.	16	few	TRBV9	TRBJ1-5	TGTGCCAGCAGCGCCGGGGTAGATATTAGGAATCAGCCCCAGCATTTT	CASSAGVDIRNQPQHF
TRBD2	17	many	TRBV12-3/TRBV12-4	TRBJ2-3	TGTGCCAGCGGATTGACGGTATCGGGGAGGGCCTCAGATACGCAGTATTTT	CASGLTVSGRASDTQYF
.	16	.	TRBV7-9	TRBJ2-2	TGTGCCAGCAGCTCTAACAGCGGTGGAAACACCGGGGAGCTGTTTTTT	CASSSNSGGNTGELFF
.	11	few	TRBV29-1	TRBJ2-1	TGCAGCGTTGGTAGGATGAATGAGCAGTTCTTC	CSVGRMNEQFF
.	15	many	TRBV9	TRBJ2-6	TGTGCCAGCAGCGGGGTTACCTCTGGGGCCAACGTCCTGACTTTC	CASSGVTSGANVLTF
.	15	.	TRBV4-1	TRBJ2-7	TGCGCCCGCCGCCACGCTCCCGCGCAGCCCTACGAGCCGTCCTTC	CARRHAPAQPYEPSF
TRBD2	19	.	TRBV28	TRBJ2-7	TGTGCCAGCAGTTCGAGTAGGGGACTAGCGGGATTCCTAGCCTACGAGCAGTACTTC	CASSSSRGLAGFLAYEQYF
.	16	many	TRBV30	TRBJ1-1	TGTGCCTGGAGTCCAACCGTATTGCGGACCAGCGGAGAAGCTTTCTTT	CAWSPTVLRTSGEAFF
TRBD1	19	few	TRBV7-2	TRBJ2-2	TGTGCCAGCAGCTTACCCAGAACCGGGACAGGAAGGGGCGCCGGGGAGCTGTTTTTT	CASSLPRTGTGRGAGELFF
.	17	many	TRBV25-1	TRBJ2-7	TGTGCCAGCAGTGAATCTAGTCAGGCCGTCCAGACCTACGAGCAGTACTTC	CASSESSQAVQTYEQYF
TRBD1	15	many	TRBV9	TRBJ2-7	TGTGCCAGCAGCGTAGCTATGGGACAGATCTACGAGCAGTACTTC	CASSVAMGQIYEQYF
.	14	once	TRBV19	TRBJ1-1	TGTGCCAGTAGTACGGGTTCCTTCAGTCCTGAAGCTTTCTTT	CASSTGSFSPEAFF
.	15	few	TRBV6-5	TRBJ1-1	TGTGCCAGCAGTTACTCCGTTCAAGATAACACTGAAGCTTTCTTT	CASSYSVQDNTEAFF
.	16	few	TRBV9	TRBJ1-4	TGTGCCAGCAGCGTAGGGGCGCAGGCAACTAATGAAAAACTGTTTTTT	CASSVGAQATNEKLFF
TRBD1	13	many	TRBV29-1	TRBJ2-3	TGCAGCGGGCGGGGACAGGTCACAGATACGCAGTATTTT	CSGRGQVTDTQYF
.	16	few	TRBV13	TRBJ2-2	TGTACCAGCAGCGGAGAGGGACGCTTCAACACCGGGGAGCTGTTTTTT	CTSSGEGRFNTGELFF
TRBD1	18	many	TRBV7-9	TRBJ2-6	TGTGCCAGCAGCTTATCAGGGGGCGGTCACTCTGGGGCCAACGTCCTGACTTTC	CASSLSGGGHSGANVLTF
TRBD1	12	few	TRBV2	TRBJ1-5	TGTGCCAGCAGAGACAGGGATGAGCCCCAGCATTTT	CASRDRDEPQHF
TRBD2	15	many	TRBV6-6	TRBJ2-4	TGTGCCAGCAGTTCCTCTAGCGGGAGTTTAGGCATTCAGTACTTC	CASSSSSGSLGIQYF
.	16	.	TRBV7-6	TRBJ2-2	TGTGCCAGCAGCTACGAGGGGAGGCTTGGCACCGGGGAGCTGTTTTTT	CASSYEGRLGTGELFF
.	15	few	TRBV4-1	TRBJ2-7	TGCGCCAGCAGCCAAGATCCGGGGGCCGGGGGCGAGCAGTACTTC	CASSQDPGAGGEQYF
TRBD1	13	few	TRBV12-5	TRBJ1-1	TGTGCTAGTGGTCTTGACAGGGGCACTGAAGCTTTCTTT	CASGLDRGTEAFF
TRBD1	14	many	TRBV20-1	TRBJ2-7	TGCAGCGTCGAGCCCAGGGGGAAGGGCTACGAGCAGTACTTC	CSVEPRGKGYEQYF
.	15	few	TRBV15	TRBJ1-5	TGTGCCACCAGCAGATTACAGAATAGCAATCAGCCCCAGCATTTT	CATSRLQNSNQPQHF
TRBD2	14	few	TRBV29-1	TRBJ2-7	TGCAGCGTTGAAGGGGAGGGTAGGGAGTACGAGCAGTACTTC	CSVEGEGREYEQYF
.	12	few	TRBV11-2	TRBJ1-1	TGTGCCAGCGCCACCTGGAACACTGAAGCTTTCTTT	CASATWNTEAFF
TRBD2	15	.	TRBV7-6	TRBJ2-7	TGTGCCAGAAGCTTAGGACTAGCGGGTACTTACGAGCAGTACTTC	CARSLGLAGTYEQYF
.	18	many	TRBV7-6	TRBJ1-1	TGTGCCAGCAGCACAAATCGGGGGACGGAGTCTATGAACACTGAAGCTTTCTTT	CASSTNRGTESMNTEAFF
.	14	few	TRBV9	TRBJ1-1	TGTGCCAGCAGCCTGGGGACGGGGACGGCTGAAGCTTTCTTT	CASSLGTGTAEAFF
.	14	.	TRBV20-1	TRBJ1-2	TGCAGTGCTAGAGACCCAGGGCCCAATTATGGCTACACCTTC	CSARDPGPNYGYTF
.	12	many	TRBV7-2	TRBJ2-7	TGTGCCAGCAGCTTCGGAGTAAACGAGCAGTACTTC	CASSFGVNEQYF
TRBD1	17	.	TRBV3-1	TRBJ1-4	TGTGCCAGCAGCCAAGAAGCAATGGGACAGAGTAATGAAAAACTGTTTTTT	CASSQEAMGQSNEKLFF
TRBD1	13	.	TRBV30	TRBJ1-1	TGTGCCTGGAGGGGACAGGGGAACACTGAAGCTTTCTTT	CAWRGQGNTEAFF
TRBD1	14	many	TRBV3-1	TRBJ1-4	TGTGCCAGCAGCCAACAGGGGGTACGGGAAAAACTGTTTTTT	CASSQQGVREKLFF
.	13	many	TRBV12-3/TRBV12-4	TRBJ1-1	TGTGCCAGCAGTTTAGCGGGTACCACTGAAGCTTTCTTT	CASSLAGTTEAFF
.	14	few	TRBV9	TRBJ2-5	TGTGCCAGCAGCGAGGGGGGACCGCGTAAGACCCAGTACTTC	CASSEGGPRKTQYF
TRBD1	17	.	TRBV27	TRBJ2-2	TGTGCCAGCAGTTTAGGGACAGGCGGAAGAAACACCGGGGAGCTGTTTTTT	CASSLGTGGRNTGELFF
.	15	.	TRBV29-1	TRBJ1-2	TGCAGCGTTGAAGTGGTGAGACAGGACATCTATGGCTACACCTTC	CSVEVVRQDIYGYTF
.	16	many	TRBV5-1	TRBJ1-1	TGCGCCAGCAGCTTGGCTGGTCAGGGAGCAGGCACTGAAGCTTTCTTT	CASSLAGQGAGTEAFF
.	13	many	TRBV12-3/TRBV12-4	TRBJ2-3	TGTGCCAGCAGTTTCGCCTGGGCTGATACGCAGTATTTT	CASSFAWADTQYF
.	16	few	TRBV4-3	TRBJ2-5	TGCGCCAGCAGCATCTCCTACTCGGGCGGTCAAGAGACCCAGTACTTC	CASSISYSGGQETQYF
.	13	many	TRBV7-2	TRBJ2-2	TGTGCCAGCAGCTTGGTCGACACCGGGGAGCTGTTTTTT	CASSLVDTGELFF
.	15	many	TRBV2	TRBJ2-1	TGTGCCAGCAGTGAAGAGCGGCGAGCCTACAATGAGCAGTTCTTC	CASSEERRAYNEQFF
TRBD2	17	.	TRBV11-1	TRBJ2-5	TGTGCCAGCCACCTGAGCGGGAGGTCCCTCAAGTCGGAGACCCAGTACTTC	CASHLSGRSLKSETQYF
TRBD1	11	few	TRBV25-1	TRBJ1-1	TGTACCAGCAGTGAAGGACAGGGGGCTTTCTTT	CTSSEGQGAFF
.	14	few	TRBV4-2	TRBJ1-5	TGTGCCAGCAGCCAAACGATTCTAATCCAGCCCCAGCATTTT	CASSQTILIQPQHF
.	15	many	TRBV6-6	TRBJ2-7	TGTGCCAGCAGTCAGGGGGGCGCCCGGTTCTACGAGCAGTACTTC	CASSQGGARFYEQYF
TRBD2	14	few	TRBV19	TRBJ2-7	TGTGCCAGTAATGCTGGTGCGGGAGCGTACGAGCGGTACTTC	CASNAGAGAYERYF
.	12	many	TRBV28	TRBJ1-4	TGTGCCAGCAGTTTGGCAGGTGAAAAACTGTTTTTT	CASSLAGEKLFF
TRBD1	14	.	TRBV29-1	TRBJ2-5	TGCAGCGTTGGGACAGGGGTATCATTAGAGACCCAGTACTTC	CSVGTGVSLETQYF
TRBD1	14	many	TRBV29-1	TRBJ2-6	TGCAGCGCCACGACAGGGACTGGGGCCAACGTCCTGACTTTC	CSATTGTGANVLTF